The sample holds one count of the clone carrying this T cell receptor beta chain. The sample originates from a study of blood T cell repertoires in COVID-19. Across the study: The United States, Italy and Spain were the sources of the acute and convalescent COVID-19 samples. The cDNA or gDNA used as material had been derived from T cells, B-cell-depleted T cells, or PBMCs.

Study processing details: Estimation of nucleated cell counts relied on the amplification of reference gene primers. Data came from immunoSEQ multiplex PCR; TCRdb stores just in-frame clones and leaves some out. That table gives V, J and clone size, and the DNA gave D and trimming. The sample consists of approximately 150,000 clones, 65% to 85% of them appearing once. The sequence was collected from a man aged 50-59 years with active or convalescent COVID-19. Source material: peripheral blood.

CDR3 loop: CASSLHETGGYTF. DNA for the CDR3: TGTGCCAGCAGCTTACACGAAACGGGTGGCTACACCTTC. The rearrangement links TRBV7-6 to TRBJ1-2, with D hard to call. The CDR3 is 13 residues long. V lost 2 bases, J lost 7 bases, and 11 bases lay in between. The germline V gene has CDR1 SGHVS and CDR2 FNYEAQ.